This T cell receptor (beta chain) was sequenced during a study of shared clonotypes between healthy human individuals. This CDR3 has 13 amino acids. Germline V gives CDR1 MNHNS, CDR2 SASEGT. The ends were cut back, 5 bases at V and 11 bases at J, with 17 bases in the middle. Assay used: immunoSEQ multiplex PCR; TCRdb lists only in-frame clones, some missing. There are 2 million to 2.5 million clones in the sample; 90% to 97% occur only once, and roughly 0.13% lies in the top ten. The chain carries TRBV6-1 and TRBJ2-3; D is perhaps TRBD1 (5 bases). The source material was naive CD4+ T cells sorted from blood. This sample's subset: CD45RA+ positively selected. The TCR was taken from a man in his late teens or twenties in good health. Written as DNA, the CDR3 is TGTGCCAGCAGTCTCGTAGGGGATTACCGGCAGTATTTT. It is translated as CASSLVGDYRQYF.